These 32 T cell receptor beta chains came from one sample sequenced in a study of T cell responses to AZD1222 COVID-19 vaccine. The assay was immunoSEQ multiplex PCR, and TCRdb's table has in-frame clones only and misses some. Found here are some 140,000 clones, over 75% of them singletons; the top ten hold approximately 8%. The input for sequencing was peripheral blood, taken 28 days after the second dose of the MenACWY control vaccine. These receptors were obtained from an adult who received the MenACWY meningococcal vaccine as a control.

The chain employs TRBV30 and TRBJ1-6; weak D call: TRBD1 (6 bases). The CDR3 is 14 amino acids. CDR1 is GTSNPN and CDR2 is SVGIG in the germline V gene (reference sequence). Trimming took 0 bases from V and 10 from J, leaving 13 bases between them. The CDR3 loop reads CAWSVLGGGSPLHF. Written as DNA, the CDR3 is TGTGCCTGGAGTGTACTAGGGGGAGGCTCACCCCTCCACTTT.

This chain links TRBV28 with TRBJ1-1, with 8 nucleotides matching TRBD1. Trimming at V came to 3 bases and at J to 6 bases, leaving 12 bases not matched to a gene. This CDR3 comprises 16 residues. The germline V gene encodes CDR1 MDHEN and CDR2 SYDVKM. The CDR3 protein is CASSFLRQGASAEAFF. The CDR3 DNA follows: TGTGCCAGCAGTTTCCTTAGGCAGGGGGCGAGCGCTGAAGCTTTCTTT. The full variable domain, its missing parts supplied by reference TRBV28 and TRBJ1-1, is DVKVTQSSRYLVKRTGEKVFLECVQDMDHENMFWYRQDPGLGLRLIYFSYDVKMKEKGDIPEGYSVSREKKERFSLILESASTNQTSMYLCASSFLRQGASAEAFFGQGTRLTVV.

The table lists this clone with many counts. The genes are TRBV3-1 (or the pseudogene TRBV3-2) and TRBJ2-2; weak D call: TRBD2 (6 bases). This CDR3 spans 16 amino acids. The ends were cut back, 1 base at V and 5 bases at J, with 14 bases in the middle. Germline V gene data show CDR1 as LGHDT and CDR2 as YNNKEL (reference sequence). CDR3: CASSQGVAATTGELFF. The CDR3 DNA is TGTGCCAGCAGCCAAGGAGTAGCGGCTACGACCGGGGAGCTGTTTTTT.

The rearrangement joins TRBV5-8 to TRBJ1-4; possible D gene TRBD1, 5 bases. The CDR3 contains 15 residues. From germline, CDR1 is SGHTS and CDR2 YDEGEE. Trimming pared 0 bases from V and 7 bases from J, leaving 13 bases between. The CDR3: CASSLDRGMGEKLFF. In DNA, the CDR3 is TGTGCCAGCAGCTTGGATCGGGGGATGGGTGAAAAACTGTTTTTT.

This clone was found once. The chain couples TRBV9 to TRBJ2-7; D is ambiguous. V lost 0 bases, J lost 2 bases, and 9 bases lay in between. The germline V gene has CDR1 SGDLS and CDR2 YYNGEE. The length of the CDR3 is 14 residues. In DNA, the CDR3 is TGTGCCAGCAGCGTAGGTAGAGCTGCCTACGAGCAGTACTTC. This sequence encodes CASSVGRAAYEQYF.

This chain uses TRBV10-1 with TRBJ2-3; the D gene is possibly TRBD2 (5 bases). This CDR3 has 14 amino acids. The V end was cut by 4 bases, the J end by 4 bases, with 12 bases between. Germline loops: CDR1 WNHNN, CDR2 SYGVQD (reference sequence). In DNA, the CDR3 is TGCGCCAGCAGTGGAGAAGGGAGATCAGATACGCAGTATTTT. Translating it yields CASSGEGRSDTQYF.

The chain employs TRBV19 and TRBJ2-7; D remains ambiguous. Germline loops: CDR1 LNHDA, CDR2 SQIVND (reference sequence). V was trimmed by 2 bases and J by 0 bases, leaving 8 bases between them. This CDR3 has 14 amino acids. CDR3 DNA sequence: TGTGCCAGTAGTATAAGTTTTTCCTCCTACGAGCAGTACTTC. This gives the protein CASSISFSSYEQYF.

The genes are TRBV5-8 and TRBJ1-1; D unresolved. The V end was cut by 1 base, the J end by 1 base, with 11 bases between. This CDR3 has 15 residues. Germline CDR1 and CDR2: SGHTS and YDEGEE. In DNA form, the CDR3 reads TGTGCCAGCAGCTTGTGGGCCGGGTGGAACACTGAAGCTTTCTTT. Protein: CASSLWAGWNTEAFF.

The chain couples TRBV10-3 to TRBJ1-2; tentatively, D is TRBD1 (5 bases). Between the trimmed V and J ends, which lost 6 bases and 8 bases, there was a span of 22 bases. Germline V gene sequence: CDR1 ENHRY, CDR2 SYGVKD. CDR3 size: 15 residues. The CDR3 DNA sequence: TGTGCCATCAGGGCGGGGACCAGCGACCCGACAGGCTACACCTTC. Its protein is CAIRAGTSDPTGYTF.

The genes are TRBV12-3 or TRBV12-4 and TRBJ2-1; D gene unclear. The CDR3 extends over 13 amino acids. V was shortened by 6 bases and J by 6 bases, with 12 bases between the two germline ends. The CDR3 here is CASSLPERNEQFF. DNA of the CDR3: TGTGCCAGCAGCCTCCCCGAGCGCAATGAGCAGTTCTTC.

The chain links TRBV6-2 or TRBV6-3 to TRBJ2-7; 7 positions agree with TRBD1. From germline, CDR1 is MNHEY and CDR2 SVGEGT. There are 15 residues in the CDR3. The trim removed 3 bases at V and 2 bases at J, leaving 7 bases unmatched. The chain's CDR3 is CASSYQGVGAYEQYF. In nucleotides, the CDR3 is TGTGCCAGCAGTTATCAGGGGGTTGGAGCCTACGAGCAGTACTTC.

This clone came up a few times. The gene calls are TRBV11-3 and TRBJ2-7; tentatively, D is TRBD1 (5 bases). Germline V gene data show CDR1 as SGHNT and CDR2 as YENEEA. This CDR3 contains 15 residues. The V end was cut by 1 base, the J end by 2 bases, with 12 bases between. The CDR3 region is CASSLGRQLTYEQYF. In nucleotides, the CDR3 is TGTGCCAGCAGCTTAGGACGACAGCTAACCTACGAGCAGTACTTC.

V and J are TRBV3-1 (or the pseudogene TRBV3-2) and TRBJ2-2; 7 nucleotides agree with TRBD1. The CDR3 is made up of 17 amino acids. Germline V CDR1 and CDR2: LGHDT, YNNKEL (reference sequence). After removal of 0 bases from V and 4 bases from J, the junction contained 8 bases not matched to a gene. The CDR3 nucleotides are TGTGCCAGCAGCCAAGACCCGGGACAGAGACCCACCGGGGAGCTGTTTTTT. Encoded protein: CASSQDPGQRPTGELFF.

J is TRBJ2-1 and V is TRBV5-1; 7 positions agree with TRBD1. The germline V gene has CDR1 SGHRS and CDR2 YFSETQ. V lost 4 bases to trimming and J lost 5 bases; unmatched junction nucleotides: 6. The CDR3 spans 14 residues. The CDR3 sequence: CASSTDRSDNEQFF. The CDR3 nucleotides read TGCGCCAGCAGCACGGACAGGTCCGACAATGAGCAGTTCTTC.

This clone was seen only once. This chain connects TRBV7-9 to TRBJ1-2, with D possibly TRBD1 on 5 matching bases. CDR1 and CDR2 (germline): SEHNR, FQNEAQ (reference sequence). V lost 1 base and J lost 4, with 13 bases in between. CDR3 length: 15 amino acids. CDR3: CASSLGRAGIYGYTF. As DNA, the CDR3 is TGTGCCAGCAGCTTAGGGAGGGCAGGGATCTATGGCTACACCTTC.

The J gene is TRBJ2-1, the V gene TRBV18; D is possibly TRBD1 (6 bases). CDR3 length: 13 residues. Per the germline V gene, CDR1 is KGHSH and CDR2 is LQKENI. The V end was cut by 4 bases, the J end by 6 bases, with 10 bases between. As DNA, the CDR3 is TGTGCCAGCTCACTAAAGACAGGCAATGAGCAGTTCTTC. Its protein product is CASSLKTGNEQFF.

The chain carries TRBV7-8 and TRBJ1-4; 7 bases agree with TRBD1. Germline values: CDR1 SGHVS, CDR2 FQNEAQ. The junction had 4 bases not matched to a gene; V was cut back by 4 bases and J by 5 bases. This CDR3 is 14 amino acids long. The CDR3, as DNA: TGTGCCAGCAGCTCGCGACAGGGAAATGAAAAACTGTTTTTT. Its translation is CASSSRQGNEKLFF.

A few counts support this clone. The chain combines TRBV24-1 with TRBJ2-7; a weak D match, TRBD2 (6 bases). Germline-derived CDR1 and CDR2 are KGHDR and SFDVKD. This CDR3 contains 18 residues. V lost 5 bases and J 0 bases, leaving 22 bases between the germline ends. The CDR3 spells CATSGPYGAGQSSYEQYF. CDR3 nucleotides: TGTGCCACCAGTGGCCCCTATGGTGCGGGGCAGAGCTCCTACGAGCAGTACTTC.

In its sample, this clone was seen once. The chain links TRBV5-1 to TRBJ2-5; D is possibly TRBD1 or TRBD2 (5 bases each). CDR1 and CDR2 (germline): SGHRS, YFSETQ. The V gene lost 2 bases and the J gene lost 2 bases, with 16 bases spanning the gap. This CDR3 is 16 amino acids long. The CDR3 DNA reads TGCGCCAGCAGCTTCCTACCCCGGGGCGCACAAGAGACCCAGTACTTC. This encodes CASSFLPRGAQETQYF.

The gene calls are TRBV5-1 and TRBJ1-1; D gene ambiguous. This CDR3 is built from 14 residues. Trimming removed 1 base from V and 10 bases from J, with 17 bases in between. Germline V gene lookup returns CDR1 SGHRS and CDR2 YFSETQ. This CDR3 is CASSLQGLFGSAFF. CDR3 nucleotide sequence: TGCGCCAGCAGCTTGCAAGGACTCTTCGGGTCAGCTTTCTTT. Supplemented by reference TRBV5-1 and TRBJ1-1, the full variable domain reads KAGVTQTPRYLIKTRGQQVTLSCSPISGHRSVSWYQQTPGQGLQFLFEYFSETQRNKGNFPGRFSGRQFSNSRSEMNVSTLELGDSALYLCASSLQGLFGSAFFGQGTRLTVV.

This clone occurred many times. Other DNA variants within this sample encode the same CDR3. The rearrangement uses TRBV14 and TRBJ1-2; possibly TRBD1 for D (5 bases). V gave up 1 base and J gave up 6 bases, with 9 bases separating them. This CDR3 region has 13 residues. Germline V gives CDR1 SGHDN, CDR2 FVKESK. The CDR3 DNA sequence: TGTGCCAGCAGCCAAGCGGGGGTACATGGCTACACCTTC. Protein sequence: CASSQAGVHGYTF.

The J gene is TRBJ1-1, the V gene TRBV24-1, with unresolved D. Germline CDR1 and CDR2: KGHDR and SFDVKD. CDR3 length: 12 residues. Trimming cost V 3 bases and J 12 bases, with 13 bases left between them. The chain's CDR3 is CATSDTRDPTFF. The CDR3, as DNA: TGTGCCACCAGTGATACCCGGGATCCGACTTTCTTT.

The chain combines TRBV29-1 with TRBJ1-2; TRBD1 matches 9 bases. The CDR3 consists of 16 residues. J was trimmed by 6 bases and V by 0 bases; bases with no gene match: 11. From germline, CDR1 is SQVTM and CDR2 ANQGSEA. The CDR3 spells CSVEDPGQGIWDGYTF. CDR3 DNA sequence: TGCAGCGTTGAAGATCCCGGACAGGGGATATGGGATGGCTACACCTTC.

The chain employs TRBV27 and TRBJ1-1, with D possibly matching TRBD1 (5 bases). V was pared by 4 bases and J by 4 bases, with 10 bases between. The V gene's germline CDR1 is MNHEY and CDR2 SMNVEV (reference sequence). The CDR3 runs 13 residues. CDR3 in DNA: TGTGCCAGCAGTTATCAGAGGGGCACTGAAGCTTTCTTT. Protein sequence: CASSYQRGTEAFF.

V is TRBV29-1 and J is TRBJ1-2; 9 nucleotides match TRBD1. CDR1 SQVTM and CDR2 ANQGSEA come from the germline V gene. This CDR3 has 14 residues. V lost 1 base, J lost 7 bases, and 7 bases stayed unmatched. The CDR3 DNA reads as TGCAGCGTTGAAGCTTTTGGGACAGGGAGTGGCTACACCTTC. Translated, it gives CSVEAFGTGSGYTF.

The V gene is TRBV6-2 or TRBV6-3, the J gene TRBJ2-6, with D possibly matching TRBD1 (6 bases). This CDR3 comprises 15 residues. Between the trimmed V and J ends, which lost 5 bases and 4 bases, there was a span of 12 bases. Germline lookup yields CDR1 MNHEY and CDR2 SVGEGT. CDR3 residues: CASSPRGTGANVLTF. DNA of the CDR3: TGTGCCAGCAGTCCCAGGGGAACCGGGGCCAACGTCCTGACTTTC.

The J gene is TRBJ1-1, the V gene TRBV5-8; perhaps TRBD1 as D (5 bases). V lost 4 bases to trimming and J lost 12 bases, with 10 bases between them. The germline V gene encodes CDR1 SGHTS and CDR2 YDEGEE. This CDR3 contains 10 residues. CDR3 DNA: TGTGCCAGCAGCCTGGGGGTCCCTTTCTTT. Amino acid sequence: CASSLGVPFF.

CDR3 protein: CATSRGDRGLPQHF. For the CDR3, the DNA is TGTGCCACCAGCAGAGGGGACAGGGGGCTGCCCCAGCATTTT. This chain joins TRBV15 and TRBJ1-5; 12 nucleotides line up with TRBD1. The V gene's germline CDR1 is LNHNV and CDR2 YYDKDF (reference sequence). This CDR3 has 14 residues. The junction had 1 base not matched to a gene; V was cut back by 1 base and J by 9 bases.

The rearrangement uses TRBV7-2 and TRBJ1-5; D possibly corresponds to TRBD1 (6 bases). The CDR3 spans 15 residues. Trimming took 6 bases from V and 7 from J, leaving 19 bases between them. CDR1 is SGHTA, CDR2 FQGNSA, per germline. DNA for the CDR3: TGTGCCAGCAGGGAAACAAACAGGGCTGCCCAGCCCCAGCATTTT. It is translated as CASRETNRAAQPQHF.

The genes are TRBV19 and TRBJ2-1; D remains unclear. This CDR3 comprises 16 residues. The germline V and J ends were trimmed by 3 bases and 3 bases, with 15 bases remaining between them. The germline gives CDR1 LNHDA, CDR2 SQIVND (reference sequence). Written as DNA, the CDR3 is TGTGCCAGTAGTATCCTTGGTCAGACCTTCTACAATGAGCAGTTCTTC. This codes for CASSILGQTFYNEQFF.

This sequence joins TRBV7-2 and TRBJ1-2; perhaps TRBD1 as D (5 bases). CDR3 length: 13 amino acids. V was trimmed by 4 bases and J by 6 bases, leaving 12 bases between them. CDR1 is SGHTA, CDR2 FQGNSA, per germline. The CDR3 DNA is TGTGCCAGCAGCTCCCGGGACGGCAATGGCTACACCTTC. Protein sequence: CASSSRDGNGYTF.

The chain links TRBV5-4 to TRBJ2-2; TRBD1 aligns across 12 bases. J lost 6 bases, V lost 0 bases, and 3 bases had no gene match. The CDR3 contains 16 residues. Germline values: CDR1 SGHNT, CDR2 YYREEE (reference sequence). This CDR3 is CASSLAGTGGAGELFF. For the CDR3, the DNA is TGTGCCAGCAGCTTGGCCGGGACAGGGGGCGCCGGGGAGCTGTTTTTT.